One and the same sample provided the 29 T cell receptor beta chains below, sequenced in a study of T cell responses to AZD1222 COVID-19 vaccine. The protocol was immunoSEQ multiplex PCR, while the TCRdb copy is restricted to in-frame clones and leaves out a portion. Here the sample spans 150,000 to 180,000 clones, 90% being singletons. This material consisted of peripheral blood, taken on day 0 of AZD1222 vaccination. The source is an adult in good health.

This chain connects TRBV12-3 or TRBV12-4 to TRBJ1-1; TRBD1 is a possible D gene (5 bases). The CDR3 runs 13 residues. The V gene lost 5 bases and the J gene lost 7 bases, with 14 bases spanning the gap. The CDR3: CASSRIQADEAFF. DNA of the CDR3: TGTGCCAGCAGTAGAATACAGGCTGATGAAGCTTTCTTT.

This rearrangement joins TRBV20-1 to TRBJ1-2, with TRBD1 matching over 7 bases. J gave up 5 bases and V 3 bases, and 6 bases lay outside the gene matches. This CDR3 has 13 amino acids. The germline CDR1 and CDR2 sequences are DFQATT and SNEGSKA (reference sequence). This chain's CDR3 is CSASWQGGYGYTF. In DNA form, the CDR3 reads TGCAGTGCTAGTTGGCAGGGGGGTTATGGCTACACCTTC.

The chain links TRBV2 to TRBJ2-1; TRBD2 matches 9 bases. This CDR3 spans 15 amino acids. Germline V lookup: CDR1 SNHLY, CDR2 FYNNEI. V gave up 6 bases and J gave up 10 bases; unmatched junction bases: 13. CDR3 residues: CASRRPGGGAVEQFF. In DNA, the CDR3 is TGTGCCAGCAGGAGGCCAGGCGGGGGGGCCGTAGAGCAGTTCTTC. The variable domain in full, completed from reference TRBV2 and TRBJ2-1, reads EPEVTQTPSHQVTQMGQEVILRCVPISNHLYFYWYRQILGQKVEFLVSFYNNEISEKSEIFDDQFSVERPDGSNFTLKIRSTKLEDSAMYFCASRRPGGGAVEQFFGPGTRLTVL.

This clone has a handful of counts. V is TRBV6-2 or TRBV6-3 and J is TRBJ2-1; a weak D match, TRBD1 (6 bases). The CDR3 runs 14 residues. The V gene's germline CDR1 is MNHEY and CDR2 SVGEGT. V was clipped by 5 bases and J by 6 bases, with 14 bases between them. CDR3 in DNA: TGTGCCAGCAGTGGACAGTCGAGGACCAATGAGCAGTTCTTC. Protein sequence: CASSGQSRTNEQFF.

The chain joins TRBV5-4 to TRBJ2-2; D uncertain. This CDR3 is built from 14 residues. Looked up from germline, CDR1 is SGHNT and CDR2 is YYREEE (reference sequence). The V end lost 2 bases, the J end lost 6 bases, and 11 bases lay between the germline ends. CDR3 DNA sequence: TGTGCCAGCAGCTTCGGTGGTGCCCCCGGGGAGCTGTTTTTT. It is translated as CASSFGGAPGELFF.

The rearrangement uses TRBV5-4 and TRBJ1-2; D is unresolved. Germline loops: CDR1 SGHNT, CDR2 YYREEE (reference sequence). This CDR3 comprises 12 residues. The V end was cut by 4 bases, the J end by 8 bases, with 12 bases between. CDR3 residues: CASSRWKMGYTF. As DNA, the CDR3 is TGTGCCAGCAGCCGTTGGAAGATGGGCTACACCTTC.

Here the CDR3 reads CASSLQGARDQPQHF. The CDR3 DNA sequence: TGTGCCAGCAGCTTACAGGGGGCGCGGGATCAGCCCCAGCATTTT. V is TRBV7-9 and J is TRBJ1-5; 8 bases fit TRBD1. Germline lookup yields CDR1 SEHNR and CDR2 FQNEAQ (reference sequence). This CDR3 has 15 residues. J lost 5 bases, V lost 2 bases, and 5 bases had no gene match.

The rearrangement joins TRBV18 to TRBJ1-2; TRBD1 matches 7 bases. CDR3 length: 14 residues. The ends lost 1 base at V and 4 bases at J; junction bases unmatched: 3. CDR1 and CDR2 (germline): KGHSH, LQKENI. The CDR3 DNA sequence: TGTGCCAGCTCACCACAGGGGGCGAGCTATGGCTACACCTTC. Amino acid sequence: CASSPQGASYGYTF.

V is TRBV10-2 and J is TRBJ2-7; 12 nucleotides match TRBD2. This CDR3 comprises 15 residues. CDR1 and CDR2 (germline): WSHSY, SAAADI. V lost 6 bases to trimming and J lost 7 bases; unmatched junction nucleotides: 10. CDR3 in DNA: TGCGCCAGCAGGGCGAGACTAGCGGGAGTGAGGGAGCAGTACTTC. This gives the protein CASRARLAGVREQYF.

The count of this clone is one. The chain joins TRBV18 to TRBJ2-2; D gene ambiguous. From germline, CDR1 is KGHSH and CDR2 LQKENI. The V and J ends lost 3 bases and 2 bases respectively, with 13 bases between them. The CDR3 loop spans 16 amino acids. CDR3 in DNA: TGTGCCAGCTCACCTTATTGGTTTAAAAACACCGGGGAGCTGTTTTTT. Encoded protein: CASSPYWFKNTGELFF.

The chain carries TRBV9 and TRBJ1-4; D call uncertain. This CDR3 is built from 15 residues. Germline V lookup: CDR1 SGDLS, CDR2 YYNGEE. V dropped 4 bases and J dropped 5 bases, with 15 bases sitting between them. The CDR3 sequence is CASSLSSAPNEKLFF. For the CDR3, the DNA is TGTGCCAGCAGCCTGAGCAGTGCTCCGAATGAAAAACTGTTTTTT.

The V and J genes are TRBV5-1 and TRBJ1-2, with TRBD1 matching 9 bases. The V and J ends lost 6 bases and 8 bases, in that order; junction bases with no gene match: 14. The germline V gene has CDR1 SGHRS and CDR2 YFSETQ. The CDR3 extends over 15 amino acids. In nucleotides, the CDR3 is TGCGCCAGCAACCCTGTTGGACAGGGGCTAGTGGGCTACACCTTC. This translates into CASNPVGQGLVGYTF.

The chain couples TRBV18 to TRBJ1-6; D is unresolved. The CDR3 runs to 15 residues. CDR1 KGHSH and CDR2 LQKENI come from the germline V gene. The V gene lost 2 bases and the J gene lost 8 bases, with 13 bases spanning the gap. Written as DNA, the CDR3 is TGTGCCAGCTCACCAATGGACGGGGAAGATTCACCCCTCCACTTT. Protein sequence: CASSPMDGEDSPLHF.

V gene TRBV5-1 combines with J gene TRBJ2-1; maybe TRBD1 (5 bases). Per the germline V gene, CDR1 is SGHRS and CDR2 is YFSETQ. The CDR3 is 15 residues long. Trimming shortened V by 9 bases and J by 3 bases, and 19 bases separated the two germline ends. In DNA form, the CDR3 reads TGCGCCACCTCCCCCGGCAGGGCATACTACAATGAGCAGTTCTTC. It yields the protein CATSPGRAYYNEQFF.

The J gene is TRBJ2-1, the V gene TRBV30; possibly TRBD2 for D (5 bases). The CDR3 contains 15 residues. Germline lookup yields CDR1 GTSNPN and CDR2 SVGIG (reference sequence). V shed 1 base and J shed 2 bases, with 12 bases lying between them. CDR3 nucleotide sequence: TGTGCCTGGAGTGCCGGGTTCGGGGCCTACAATGAGCAGTTCTTC. It codes for CAWSAGFGAYNEQFF.

In this sample, this clone turned up many times. The rearrangement joins TRBV3-1 (or the pseudogene TRBV3-2) to TRBJ2-2, with 8 bases matching TRBD1. The CDR3 sequence is 14 residues long. In germline, CDR1 is LGHDT, CDR2 YNNKEL (reference sequence). The V and J ends lost 4 bases and 6 bases, in that order; junction bases with no gene match: 4. The CDR3 nucleotides read TGTGCCAGCAGCCTCAGGGGGCTCTCCGGGGAGCTGTTTTTT. It encodes CASSLRGLSGELFF.

This clone has just a few counts. The chain combines TRBV27 with TRBJ2-6; a weak D match, TRBD1 (6 bases). This CDR3 has 15 amino acids. V lost 5 bases to trimming and J lost 2 bases, with 10 bases between them. Germline CDR1 is MNHEY and CDR2 is SMNVEV (reference sequence). The CDR3 sequence: CASSPNRAGANVLTF. As DNA, the CDR3 is TGTGCCAGCAGTCCGAACAGGGCTGGGGCCAACGTCCTGACTTTC. The entire variable domain, with the rest obtained from reference TRBV27 and TRBJ2-6, is as follows: EAQVTQNPRYLITVTGKKLTVTCSQNMNHEYMSWYRQDPGLGLRQIYYSMNVEVTDKGDVPEGYKVSRKEKRNFPLILESPSPNQTSLYFCASSPNRAGANVLTFGAGSRLTVL.

The chain uses TRBV6-5 and TRBJ2-3, with TRBD2 matching over 8 bases. Germline V gene sequence: CDR1 MNHEY, CDR2 SVGAGI. CDR3 length: 15 amino acids. Trimming took 5 bases from V and 2 from J; bases not matched to a gene: 6. CDR3 sequence: CASSMLTSDTDTQYF. The CDR3 coding sequence is TGTGCCAGCAGTATGCTGACTAGCGACACAGATACGCAGTATTTT.

The genes are TRBV21-1 and TRBJ2-3; the D call of TRBD2 is as the table states it, not checked on the DNA. TRBV21-1 is recorded as a pseudogene. This CDR3 has 14 amino acids. CDR3 nucleotides: TGTGCCAGCAGGAGCGGGTCTAGCACAGATACGCAGTATTTT. Residues: CASRSGSSTDTQYF.

The chain couples TRBV7-8 to TRBJ2-1, with 7 bases aligning to TRBD1. Germline assignment: CDR1 SGHVS and CDR2 FQNEAQ. Trimming removed 6 bases from V and 2 bases from J; junction bases left unmatched: 4. The CDR3 consists of 14 residues. The CDR3, as DNA: TGTGCCAGCAGTCTAGACAGGGCCTACAATGAGCAGTTCTTC. Translating it yields CASSLDRAYNEQFF.

The chain couples TRBV27 to TRBJ2-3, with 10 bases aligning to TRBD2. V was clipped by 7 bases and J by 6 bases; unmatched bases: 10. The CDR3 consists of 15 residues. Germline V CDR1 and CDR2: MNHEY, SMNVEV (reference sequence). CDR3 bases: TGTGCCAGCATGGAGAGCGGGGGGGCAGGGGATACGCAGTATTTT. Amino acids: CASMESGGAGDTQYF.

The rearrangement joins TRBV2 to TRBJ2-4; D perhaps matches TRBD1 (5 bases). V lost 8 bases, J lost 2 bases, and 13 bases lay in between. Germline-derived CDR1 and CDR2 are SNHLY and FYNNEI. CDR3 length equals 14 residues. The chain's CDR3 is CASDDRSTKNIQYF. Here the CDR3 DNA reads TGTGCCAGCGACGACAGATCGACCAAAAACATTCAGTACTTC.

The CDR3 DNA sequence: TGTGCCAGCAGCTTAGGGGCAGGCCGCGGTGGAAACACCATATATTTT. Amino acids: CASSLGAGRGGNTIYF. The V and J genes are TRBV7-6 and TRBJ1-3; D is uncertain. Germline V gives CDR1 SGHVS, CDR2 FNYEAQ. This CDR3 has 16 residues. The V end lost 1 base, the J end lost 3 bases, and 13 bases lay between the germline ends.

This CDR3 reads CASSPGYSSSGGYTF. The CDR3 coding sequence is TGTGCCAGCAGCCCCGGCTACAGTTCGTCAGGTGGCTACACCTTC. This chain uses TRBV28 with TRBJ1-2; D is undetermined. There are 15 residues in the CDR3. V was pared by 6 bases and J by 7 bases, with 21 bases between. Germline lookup yields CDR1 MDHEN and CDR2 SYDVKM.

J is TRBJ1-5 and V is TRBV10-3; D gene uncertain. CDR3 length: 13 amino acids. In germline, CDR1 is ENHRY, CDR2 SYGVKD. Trimming removed 10 bases at V and 4 bases at J, with 14 bases between. CDR3 sequence reads: CATKGDGNQPQHF. The DNA for the CDR3 is TGTGCCACAAAGGGAGACGGGAATCAGCCCCAGCATTTT.

This chain uses TRBV10-1 with TRBJ1-2, with D perhaps TRBD1 (5 bases). The germline gives CDR1 WNHNN, CDR2 SYGVQD (reference sequence). The CDR3 extends over 15 amino acids. V lost 3 bases, J lost 7 bases, and 18 bases lay in between. CDR3 DNA: TGCGCCAGCAGTGACACCGCAGGGAAGGAGAGTGGCTACACCTTC. This codes for CASSDTAGKESGYTF.

V gene TRBV5-1 combines with J gene TRBJ1-4, with 8 bases identical to TRBD1. The CDR3 length is 14 residues. Germline V lookup: CDR1 SGHRS, CDR2 YFSETQ. Losses at the gene ends were 4 bases for V and 7 bases for J; bases not matched to a gene: 6. The CDR3 region is CASSRGQGSEKLFF. The CDR3 nucleotides read TGCGCCAGCAGCCGCGGACAGGGAAGTGAAAAACTGTTTTTT.

The chain is built from TRBV5-5 and TRBJ2-1; 9 bases map to TRBD1. Germline values: CDR1 SGHKS, CDR2 YYEKEE (reference sequence). The CDR3 has 14 amino acids. With V trimmed by 4 bases and J by 5 bases, 4 bases remained unmatched. CDR3 sequence: CASSPGTGNNEQFF. The CDR3, as DNA: TGTGCCAGCAGCCCTGGGACAGGGAACAATGAGCAGTTCTTC.

The CDR3 spells CASSFSGPYGYTF. The CDR3 nucleotides read TGTGCCAGCAGTTTTTCGGGGCCCTATGGCTACACCTTC. The chain employs TRBV27 and TRBJ1-2; D perhaps matches TRBD1 (5 bases). The germline V gene encodes CDR1 MNHEY and CDR2 SMNVEV (reference sequence). V was cut by 3 bases and J by 4 bases, with 9 bases left in between. This CDR3 is built from 13 residues.